The clone carrying this T cell receptor (beta chain) was recorded many times. Its antigen remains unknown. In making diagnoses, clinical symptoms, serum thyroxine and TRAb, thyroid ultrasound and orbital computed tomography were all used. Amplification of TCR beta CDR3 regions was performed using RNA transcripts as template. When the TCR CDR3 underwent first-round RT-PCR, the HTBI primer set was used. Using its own MiXCR run on the multiplex PCR reads, TCRdb lists one record per CDR3 protein. The data hold about 400,000 distinct CDR3 sequences, with about 15% observed a single time. The data are from a study of T cells in Graves' hyperthyroidism and ophthalmopathy. CDR3 length equals 14 residues. Germline values: CDR1 LGHNT, CDR2 FRNRAP. Trimming cost V 6 bases and J 4 bases, with 16 bases left between them. Study-wide results and limits: Blood also held most thyroid clonotypes expanded beyond 0.001. Ophthalmopathy and stable hyperthyroidism were separated by a 13 V-J model.

Sequencing input: blood. V gene TRBV12-5 combines with J gene TRBJ2-7; D may match TRBD1 or TRBD2 (5 bases each). The clonotype comes from a woman aged 55-69 years with Graves' ophthalmopathy. Written as DNA, the CDR3 is TGTGCTAGTGGCCCTCCACTCAGGGAGTACGAGCAGTACTTC. The encoded protein is CASGPPLREYEQYF.